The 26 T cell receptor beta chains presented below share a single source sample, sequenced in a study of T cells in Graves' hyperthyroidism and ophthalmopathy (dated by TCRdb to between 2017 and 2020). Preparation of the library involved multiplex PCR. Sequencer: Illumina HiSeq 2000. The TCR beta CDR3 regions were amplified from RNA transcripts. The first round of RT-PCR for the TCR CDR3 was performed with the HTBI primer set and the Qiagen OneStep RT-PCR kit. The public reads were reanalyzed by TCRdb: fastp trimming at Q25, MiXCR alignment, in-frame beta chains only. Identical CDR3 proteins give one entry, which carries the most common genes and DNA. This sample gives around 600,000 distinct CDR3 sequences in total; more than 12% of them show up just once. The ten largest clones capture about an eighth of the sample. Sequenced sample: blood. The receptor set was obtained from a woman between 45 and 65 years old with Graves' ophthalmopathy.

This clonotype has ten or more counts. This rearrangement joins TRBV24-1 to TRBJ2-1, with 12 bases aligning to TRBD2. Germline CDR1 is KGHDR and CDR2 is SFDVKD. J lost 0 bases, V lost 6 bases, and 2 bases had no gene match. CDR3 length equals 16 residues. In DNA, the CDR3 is TGTGCCACCAGTCTAGCGGGAGGGTCCTCCTACAATGAGCAGTTCTTC. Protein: CATSLAGGSSYNEQFF.

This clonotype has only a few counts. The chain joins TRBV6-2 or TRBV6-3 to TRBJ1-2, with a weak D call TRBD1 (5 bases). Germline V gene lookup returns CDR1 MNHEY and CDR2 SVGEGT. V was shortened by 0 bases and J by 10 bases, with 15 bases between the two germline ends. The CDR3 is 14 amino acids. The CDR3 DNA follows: TGTGCCAGCAGTTACTCAGGGGCGCGGAGATCCTACACCTTC. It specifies CASSYSGARRSYTF.

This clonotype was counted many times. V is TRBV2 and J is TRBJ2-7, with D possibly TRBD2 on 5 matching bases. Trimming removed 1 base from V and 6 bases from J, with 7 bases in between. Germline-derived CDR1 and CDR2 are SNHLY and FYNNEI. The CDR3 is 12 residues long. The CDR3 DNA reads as TGTGCCAGCAGTGAAGGAGCGGCCGAGCAGTACTTC. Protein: CASSEGAAEQYF.

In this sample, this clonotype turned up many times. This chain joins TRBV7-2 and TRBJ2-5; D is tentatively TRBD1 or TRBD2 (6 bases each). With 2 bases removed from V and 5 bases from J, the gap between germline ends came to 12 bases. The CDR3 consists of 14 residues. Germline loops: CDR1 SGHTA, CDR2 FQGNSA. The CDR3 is CASSLTGRLETQYF. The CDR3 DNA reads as TGTGCCAGCAGCTTAACAGGGAGGTTGGAGACCCAGTACTTC.

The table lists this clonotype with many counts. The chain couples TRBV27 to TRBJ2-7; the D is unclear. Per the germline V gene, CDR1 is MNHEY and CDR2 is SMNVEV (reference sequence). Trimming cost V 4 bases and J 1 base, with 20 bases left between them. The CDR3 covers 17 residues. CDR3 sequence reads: CASSYTPLPDGSYEQYF. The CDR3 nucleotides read TGTGCCAGCAGTTATACCCCACTCCCGGATGGGTCCTACGAGCAGTACTTC.

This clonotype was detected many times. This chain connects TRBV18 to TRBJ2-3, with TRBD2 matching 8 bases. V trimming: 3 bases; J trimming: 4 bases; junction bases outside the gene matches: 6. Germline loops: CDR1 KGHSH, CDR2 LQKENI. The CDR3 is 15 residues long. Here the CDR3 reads CASSPGLDLSDTQYF. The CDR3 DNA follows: TGTGCCAGCTCACCGGGACTAGATCTTTCAGATACGCAGTATTTT.

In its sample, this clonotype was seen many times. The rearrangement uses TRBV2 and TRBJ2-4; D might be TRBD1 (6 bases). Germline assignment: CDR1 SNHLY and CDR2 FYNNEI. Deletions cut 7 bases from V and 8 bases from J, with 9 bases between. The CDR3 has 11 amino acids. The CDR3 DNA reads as TGTGCCAGCACAGGGGAAGACATTCAGTACTTC. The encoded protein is CASTGEDIQYF.

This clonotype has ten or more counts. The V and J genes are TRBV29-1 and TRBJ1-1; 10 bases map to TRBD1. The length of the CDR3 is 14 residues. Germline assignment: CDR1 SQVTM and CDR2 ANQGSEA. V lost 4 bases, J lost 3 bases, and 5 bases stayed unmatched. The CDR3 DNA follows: TGCAGCGTTGGACAGGGGGCTAGGCACACTGAAGCTTTCTTT. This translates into CSVGQGARHTEAFF.

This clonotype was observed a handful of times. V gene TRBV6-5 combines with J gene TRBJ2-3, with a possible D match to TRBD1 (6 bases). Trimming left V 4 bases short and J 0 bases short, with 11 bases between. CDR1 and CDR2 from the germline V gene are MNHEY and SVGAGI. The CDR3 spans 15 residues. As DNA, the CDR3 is TGTGCCAGCAGTTTTACAGGGTCTAGCACAGATACGCAGTATTTT. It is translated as CASSFTGSSTDTQYF.

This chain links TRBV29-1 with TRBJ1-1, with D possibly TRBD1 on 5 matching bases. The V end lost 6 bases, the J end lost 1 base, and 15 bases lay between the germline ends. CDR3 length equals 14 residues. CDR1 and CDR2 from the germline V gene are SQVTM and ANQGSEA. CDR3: CSVDPRDGNTEAFF. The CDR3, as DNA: TGCAGCGTCGACCCTCGGGACGGGAACACTGAAGCTTTCTTT.

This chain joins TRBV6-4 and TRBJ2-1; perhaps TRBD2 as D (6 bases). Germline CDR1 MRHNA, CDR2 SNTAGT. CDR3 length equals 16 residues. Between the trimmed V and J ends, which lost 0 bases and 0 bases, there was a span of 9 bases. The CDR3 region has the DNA TGTGCCAGCAGTGACTCAGTGACTAGCTCCTACAATGAGCAGTTCTTC. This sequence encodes CASSDSVTSSYNEQFF.

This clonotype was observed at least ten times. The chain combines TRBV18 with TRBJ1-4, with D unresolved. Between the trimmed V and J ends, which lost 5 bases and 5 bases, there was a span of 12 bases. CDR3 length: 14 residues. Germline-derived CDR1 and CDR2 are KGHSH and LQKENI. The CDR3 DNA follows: TGTGCCAGCTCATCTTCCGGGAGCAATGAAAAACTGTTTTTT. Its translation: CASSSSGSNEKLFF.

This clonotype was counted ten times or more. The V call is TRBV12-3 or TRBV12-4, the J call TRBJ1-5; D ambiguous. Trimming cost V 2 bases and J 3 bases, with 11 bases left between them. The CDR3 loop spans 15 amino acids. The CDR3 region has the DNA TGTGCCAGCAGTTTACAAGGGAGGAACAATCAGCCCCAGCATTTT. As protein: CASSLQGRNNQPQHF.

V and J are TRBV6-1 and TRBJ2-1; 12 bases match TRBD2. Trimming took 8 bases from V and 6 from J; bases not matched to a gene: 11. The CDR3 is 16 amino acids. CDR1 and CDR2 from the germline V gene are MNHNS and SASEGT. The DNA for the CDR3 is TGTGCCAGCGGCCGACTAGCGGGAGAACCTTCCAATGAGCAGTTCTTC. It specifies CASGRLAGEPSNEQFF.

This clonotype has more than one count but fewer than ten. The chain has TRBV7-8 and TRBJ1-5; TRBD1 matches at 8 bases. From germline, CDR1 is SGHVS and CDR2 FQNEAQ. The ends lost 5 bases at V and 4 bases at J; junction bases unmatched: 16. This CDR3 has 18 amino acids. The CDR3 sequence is CASSRDRRLGNPNQPQHF. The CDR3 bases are TGTGCCAGCAGCCGGGACAGGAGATTAGGAAATCCTAATCAGCCCCAGCATTTT.

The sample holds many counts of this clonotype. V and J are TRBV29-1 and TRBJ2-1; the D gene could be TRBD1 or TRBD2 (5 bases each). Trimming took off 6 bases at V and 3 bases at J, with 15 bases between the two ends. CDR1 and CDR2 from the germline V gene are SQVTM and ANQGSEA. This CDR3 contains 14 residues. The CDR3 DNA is TGCAGCGTGTCCGGGACGGAACTCTACAATGAGCAGTTCTTC. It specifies CSVSGTELYNEQFF.

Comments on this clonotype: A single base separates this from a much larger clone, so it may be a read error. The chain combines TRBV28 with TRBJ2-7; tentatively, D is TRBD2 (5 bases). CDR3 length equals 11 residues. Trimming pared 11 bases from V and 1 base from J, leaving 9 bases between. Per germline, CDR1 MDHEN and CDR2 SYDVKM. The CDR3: CAAGGSYEQYF. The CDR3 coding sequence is TGTGCCGCGGGCGGTTCCTACGAGCAGTACTTC.

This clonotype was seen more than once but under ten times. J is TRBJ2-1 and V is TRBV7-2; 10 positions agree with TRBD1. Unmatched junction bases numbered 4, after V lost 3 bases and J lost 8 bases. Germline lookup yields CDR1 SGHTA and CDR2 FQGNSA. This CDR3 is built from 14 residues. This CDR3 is CASSFRQGAHEQFF. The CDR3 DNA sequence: TGTGCCAGCAGCTTCAGACAGGGGGCGCATGAGCAGTTCTTC. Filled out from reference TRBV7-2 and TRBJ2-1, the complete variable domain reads GAGVSQSPSNKVTEKGKDVELRCDPISGHTALYWYRQSLGQGLEFLIYFQGNSAPDKSGLPSDRFSAERTGGSVSTLTIQRTQQEDSAVYLCASSFRQGAHEQFFGPGTRLTVL.

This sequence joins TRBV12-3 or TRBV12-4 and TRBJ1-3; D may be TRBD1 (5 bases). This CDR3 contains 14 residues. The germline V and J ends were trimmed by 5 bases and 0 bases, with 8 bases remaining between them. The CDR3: CASSLTASGNTIYF. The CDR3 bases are TGTGCCAGCAGTCTGACAGCCTCTGGAAACACCATATATTTT.

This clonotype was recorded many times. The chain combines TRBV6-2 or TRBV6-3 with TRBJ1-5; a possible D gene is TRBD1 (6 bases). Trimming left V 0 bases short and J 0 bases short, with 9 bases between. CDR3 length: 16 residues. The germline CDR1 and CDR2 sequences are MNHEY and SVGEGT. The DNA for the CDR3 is TGTGCCAGCAGTTACTCGGGACACAATAGCAATCAGCCCCAGCATTTT. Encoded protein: CASSYSGHNSNQPQHF.

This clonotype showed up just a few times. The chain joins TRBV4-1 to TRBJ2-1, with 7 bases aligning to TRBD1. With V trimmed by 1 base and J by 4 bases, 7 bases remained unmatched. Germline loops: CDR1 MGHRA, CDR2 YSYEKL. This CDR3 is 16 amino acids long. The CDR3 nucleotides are TGCGCCAGCAGCCAAGGGGGGACAGTATTTTACAATGAGCAGTTCTTC. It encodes CASSQGGTVFYNEQFF.

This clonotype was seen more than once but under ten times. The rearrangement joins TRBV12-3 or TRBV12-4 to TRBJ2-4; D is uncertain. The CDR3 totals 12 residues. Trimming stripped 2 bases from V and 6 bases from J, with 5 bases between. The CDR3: CASSLLGNIQYF. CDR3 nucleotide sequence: TGTGCCAGCAGTTTACTGGGAAACATTCAGTACTTC.

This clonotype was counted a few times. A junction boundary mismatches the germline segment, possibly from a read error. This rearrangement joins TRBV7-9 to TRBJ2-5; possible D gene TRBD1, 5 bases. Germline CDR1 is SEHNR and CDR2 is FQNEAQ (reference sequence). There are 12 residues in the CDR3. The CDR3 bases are TGTGCCGGGGCGGAAGGGGAAGAGAACCAGTACTTC. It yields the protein CAGAEGEENQYF.

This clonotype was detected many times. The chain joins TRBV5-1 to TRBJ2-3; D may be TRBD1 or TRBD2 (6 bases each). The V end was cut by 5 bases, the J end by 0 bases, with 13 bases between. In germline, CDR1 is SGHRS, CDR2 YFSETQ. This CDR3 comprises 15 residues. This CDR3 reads CASRPRGESTDTQYF. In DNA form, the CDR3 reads TGCGCCAGCAGGCCAAGGGGGGAAAGCACAGATACGCAGTATTTT.

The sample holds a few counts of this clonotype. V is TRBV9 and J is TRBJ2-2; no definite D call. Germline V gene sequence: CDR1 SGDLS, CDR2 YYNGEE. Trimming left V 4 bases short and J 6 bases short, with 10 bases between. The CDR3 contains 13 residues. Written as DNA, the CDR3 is TGTGCCAGCAGCCCGAGTATAGCCGGGGAGCTGTTTTTT. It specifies CASSPSIAGELFF.

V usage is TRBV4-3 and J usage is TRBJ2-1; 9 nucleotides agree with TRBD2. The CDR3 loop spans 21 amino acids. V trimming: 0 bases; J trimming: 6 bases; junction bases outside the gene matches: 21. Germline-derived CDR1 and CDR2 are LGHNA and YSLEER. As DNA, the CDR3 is TGCGCCAGCAGCCAAGACCCCTCCTTTGCGGGAGGGCCAAGTACAATCAATGAGCAGTTCTTC. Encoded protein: CASSQDPSFAGGPSTINEQFF.